These 25 T cell receptor beta chains came from one sample sequenced in a study of PD-1 blockade in classical Hodgkin lymphoma. Patients all relapsed after autologous stem cell transplantation, and there was variation in brentuximab vedotin exposure. Profiled with immunoSEQ multiplex PCR; TCRdb holds only in-frame clones, not every one. The sample has 47,000 or so clones; around 72% are singletons. The sample was peripheral blood mononuclear cells (PBMCs), taken at baseline. The source of these receptors is a human donor with classical Hodgkin lymphoma.

The V gene is TRBV2, the J gene TRBJ1-2; D perhaps matches TRBD1 (5 bases). Trimming shortened V by 3 bases and J by 5 bases, and 16 bases separated the two germline ends. The CDR3 has 15 residues. In germline, CDR1 is SNHLY, CDR2 FYNNEI. The CDR3 here is CASSDDGAPVYGYTF. The CDR3 bases are TGTGCCAGCAGTGATGATGGGGCCCCTGTTTATGGCTACACCTTC.

The chain links TRBV27 to TRBJ1-4, with TRBD1 as a possible D gene (5 bases). The CDR3 consists of 16 residues. Per germline, CDR1 MNHEY and CDR2 SMNVEV (reference sequence). Trimming stripped 5 bases from V and 1 base from J, with 14 bases between. The DNA of the CDR3 is TGTGCCAGCAGTCGAGCGGGACGCCGAACTAATGAAAAACTGTTTTTT. It is translated as CASSRAGRRTNEKLFF.

J is TRBJ1-6 and V is TRBV5-1; no definite D call. CDR1 is SGHRS, CDR2 YFSETQ, per germline. Between the trimmed V and J ends, which lost 0 bases and 10 bases, there was a span of 17 bases. The CDR3 runs to 16 residues. The CDR3 sequence is CASSLVGGSPPSPLHF. The CDR3 coding sequence is TGCGCCAGCAGCTTGGTCGGTGGCAGCCCGCCATCACCCCTCCACTTT.

This chain joins TRBV30 and TRBJ2-7, with a weak D call TRBD1 (5 bases). The CDR3 is 12 amino acids. V lost 2 bases and J lost 1, with 6 bases in between. Germline V gene sequence: CDR1 GTSNPN, CDR2 SVGIG (reference sequence). The CDR3 is CAWSPGSYEQYF. In nucleotides, the CDR3 is TGTGCCTGGAGTCCAGGGTCCTACGAGCAGTACTTC.

CDR3 DNA: TGTGCCAGCCAGTTTCAGGGGGATTATAGCAATCAGCCCCAGCATTTT. It encodes CASQFQGDYSNQPQHF. The chain employs TRBV28 and TRBJ1-5; 7 bases fit TRBD1. The CDR3 consists of 16 residues. The germline V gene has CDR1 MDHEN and CDR2 SYDVKM. The V gene end was trimmed by 8 bases and the J gene end by 0 bases; junction bases not matched to a gene: 10.

The chain recombines TRBV18 with TRBJ2-7, with D maybe TRBD1 (6 bases). The CDR3 sequence is 15 residues long. Germline V gene sequence: CDR1 KGHSH, CDR2 LQKENI. Trimming stripped 3 bases from V and 0 bases from J, with 12 bases between. The CDR3 DNA follows: TGTGCCAGCTCACCCCGGGACACCTCCTCCTACGAGCAGTACTTC. Protein: CASSPRDTSSYEQYF.

CDR3 in amino acids: CASSLGRVNYGYTF. CDR3 in DNA: TGCGCCAGCAGCTTGGGCAGGGTTAACTATGGCTACACCTTC. V and J are TRBV5-1 and TRBJ1-2; tentatively, D is TRBD1 (5 bases). The CDR3 spans 14 residues. Germline CDR1 is SGHRS and CDR2 is YFSETQ. V dropped 0 bases and J dropped 1 base, with 7 bases sitting between them.

The chain employs TRBV30 and TRBJ1-2, with D possibly TRBD1 on 5 matching bases. Trimming cost V 6 bases and J 4 bases, with 15 bases left between them. The CDR3 length is 13 residues. CDR1 is GTSNPN and CDR2 is SVGIG in the germline V gene (reference sequence). The CDR3 nucleotides read TGTGCCTGTAACCAGGGCCTCTCCTATGGCTACACCTTC. Amino acid sequence: CACNQGLSYGYTF.

This clone was recorded a few times. J is TRBJ1-5 and V is TRBV30, with D tentatively TRBD1 (6 bases). The V gene lost 2 bases and the J gene lost 2 bases, with 16 bases spanning the gap. Germline loops: CDR1 GTSNPN, CDR2 SVGIG (reference sequence). The CDR3 has 16 amino acids. CDR3: CAWSPQWTVGNQPQHF. The DNA of the CDR3 is TGTGCCTGGAGTCCCCAGTGGACAGTTGGCAATCAGCCCCAGCATTTT.

Concerning this clone itself: The same CDR3 can be traced to other DNA sequences in this sample. The chain carries TRBV14 and TRBJ2-5; unclear D gene. V dropped 1 base and J dropped 5 bases, with 11 bases sitting between them. The CDR3 contains 14 residues. Per germline, CDR1 SGHDN and CDR2 FVKESK. For the CDR3, the DNA is TGTGCCAGCAGCCAAGGGGCCCGGTCGGAGACCCAGTACTTC. Translating it yields CASSQGARSETQYF.

V is TRBV2 and J is TRBJ2-3; D not certain. Germline CDR1 and CDR2: SNHLY and FYNNEI. CDR3 length equals 14 residues. V lost 7 bases to trimming and J lost 4 bases, with 15 bases between them. The CDR3 DNA reads as TGTGCCAGCACCAACTATCGGGCCCCAGATACGCAGTATTTT. It is translated as CASTNYRAPDTQYF. Supplemented by reference TRBV2 and TRBJ2-3, the full variable domain reads EPEVTQTPSHQVTQMGQEVILRCVPISNHLYFYWYRQILGQKVEFLVSFYNNEISEKSEIFDDQFSVERPDGSNFTLKIRSTKLEDSAMYFCASTNYRAPDTQYFGPGTRLTVL.

This chain uses TRBV30 with TRBJ2-1, with D unclear. V lost 2 bases, J lost 0 bases, and 8 bases lay in between. The length of the CDR3 is 14 residues. Germline V CDR1 and CDR2: GTSNPN, SVGIG (reference sequence). The CDR3, as DNA: TGTGCCTGGAGTCCAGAGAGCTCCTACAATGAGCAGTTCTTC. It translates to CAWSPESSYNEQFF.

The DNA for the CDR3 is TGTGCCAGCAGCTTAACGGTCGCGAACACTGAAGCTTTCTTT. Translating gives CASSLTVANTEAFF. The chain links TRBV7-9 to TRBJ1-1; no reliable D call. Trimming shortened V by 2 bases and J by 1 base, and 8 bases separated the two germline ends. The CDR3 sequence is 14 residues long. Germline lookup yields CDR1 SEHNR and CDR2 FQNEAQ (reference sequence).

This clone ranks as medium-sized. This chain uses TRBV19 with TRBJ1-1; D might be TRBD1 (5 bases). The ends were cut back, 5 bases at V and 4 bases at J, with 17 bases in the middle. Germline V gene data show CDR1 as LNHDA and CDR2 as SQIVND (reference sequence). The CDR3 is 15 amino acids. The CDR3 region is CASSPPRRGGTEAFF. The CDR3, as DNA: TGTGCCAGTAGTCCCCCCCGGAGGGGTGGCACTGAAGCTTTCTTT.

The V call is TRBV5-1, the J call TRBJ2-7; a possible D gene is TRBD2 (6 bases). The ends were cut back, 0 bases at V and 2 bases at J, with 12 bases in the middle. The germline CDR1 and CDR2 sequences are SGHRS and YFSETQ. The CDR3 has 15 amino acids. CDR3 protein: CASSLVPGETYEQYF. CDR3 sequence (DNA): TGCGCCAGCAGCTTGGTTCCGGGGGAGACCTACGAGCAGTACTTC. The variable domain in full, completed from reference TRBV5-1 and TRBJ2-7, reads KAGVTQTPRYLIKTRGQQVTLSCSPISGHRSVSWYQQTPGQGLQFLFEYFSETQRNKGNFPGRFSGRQFSNSRSEMNVSTLELGDSALYLCASSLVPGETYEQYFGPGTRLTVT.

This clone was counted only a few times. V usage is TRBV5-1 and J usage is TRBJ1-1; weak D call: TRBD1 (6 bases). V was trimmed by 4 bases and J by 4 bases, leaving 20 bases between them. The germline V gene has CDR1 SGHRS and CDR2 YFSETQ. This CDR3 has 16 amino acids. In DNA, the CDR3 is TGCGCCAGCAGCCAACAGGGATCCGGGGTCATCACTGAAGCTTTCTTT. Translating it yields CASSQQGSGVITEAFF.

The rearrangement uses TRBV7-6 and TRBJ1-1; D gene unclear. The CDR3 is 13 amino acids. Germline CDR1 is SGHVS and CDR2 is FNYEAQ. The V gene lost 3 bases and the J gene lost 8 bases, with 13 bases spanning the gap. The CDR3 DNA reads as TGTGCCAGCAGCTTGGGCCTGGATTCGGAAGCTTTCTTT. This encodes CASSLGLDSEAFF.

The V call is TRBV9, the J call TRBJ2-7, with 10 bases matching TRBD1. V lost 2 bases, J lost 3 bases, and 2 bases stayed unmatched. The CDR3 consists of 14 residues. CDR1 is SGDLS, CDR2 YYNGEE, per germline. For the CDR3, the DNA is TGTGCCAGCAGCGTCGGACAGGGGGGCTACGAGCAGTACTTC. Protein sequence: CASSVGQGGYEQYF.

The rearrangement links TRBV5-1 to TRBJ2-3; D ambiguous. V lost 3 bases and J 0 bases, leaving 2 bases between the germline ends. The CDR3 loop spans 12 amino acids. Germline V gene sequence: CDR1 SGHRS, CDR2 YFSETQ. CDR3: CASSYSTDTQYF. The CDR3 bases are TGCGCCAGCAGCTATAGCACAGATACGCAGTATTTT.

This sequence joins TRBV15 and TRBJ2-1; D not resolved. The CDR3 covers 17 residues. Germline-derived CDR1 and CDR2 are LNHNV and YYDKDF (reference sequence). Trimming took 0 bases from V and 2 from J, leaving 14 bases between them. Here the CDR3 DNA reads TGTGCCACCAGCAGAGATACATGGCAATTTCCCTACAATGAGCAGTTCTTC. Protein product: CATSRDTWQFPYNEQFF.

V usage is TRBV6-5 and J usage is TRBJ1-2, with D hard to call. The V gene's germline CDR1 is MNHEY and CDR2 SVGAGI. Trimming cost V 5 bases and J 4 bases, with 14 bases left between them. The CDR3 totals 14 residues. This chain's CDR3 is CASSEYENFYGYTF. The CDR3 DNA sequence: TGTGCCAGCAGTGAATATGAGAACTTCTATGGCTACACCTTC.

This clone was observed a single time. V usage is TRBV2 and J usage is TRBJ1-4; D perhaps matches TRBD1 (6 bases). The V gene lost 4 bases and the J gene lost 8 bases, with 11 bases spanning the gap. CDR3 length: 13 residues. Germline loops: CDR1 SNHLY, CDR2 FYNNEI. CDR3 in amino acids: CASSADRREKLFF. The CDR3 region has the DNA TGTGCCAGCAGTGCGGACAGAAGGGAAAAACTGTTTTTT.

The chain couples TRBV29-1 to TRBJ2-5, with 11 bases identical to TRBD2. The CDR3 totals 13 residues. Germline lookup yields CDR1 SQVTM and CDR2 ANQGSEA. The V segment lost 0 bases and the J segment 9 bases; nucleotides outside the gene matches: 3. DNA for the CDR3: TGCAGCGTTGAAGAACTAGCGGGAGAAGCCCAGTACTTC. Translation: CSVEELAGEAQYF.

The chain carries TRBV6-1 and TRBJ1-5, with unresolved D. CDR1 MNHNS and CDR2 SASEGT come from the germline V gene. V lost 4 bases and J 3 bases, leaving 19 bases between the germline ends. The CDR3 has 17 amino acids. The CDR3 reads CASSGTGSISFNQPQHF. The CDR3 DNA reads as TGTGCCAGCAGTGGGACCGGGAGTATCAGCTTCAATCAGCCCCAGCATTTT.

This clone appeared a single time. The rearrangement links TRBV7-8 to TRBJ2-1; 8 bases are a match to TRBD1. The CDR3 contains 13 residues. Germline V gene sequence: CDR1 SGHVS, CDR2 FQNEAQ. J lost 7 bases, V lost 5 bases, and 4 bases had no gene match. This CDR3 is CASSIDRGNEQFF. The CDR3 DNA sequence: TGTGCCAGCAGCATCGACAGGGGAAATGAGCAGTTCTTC.